The 16 T cell receptor beta chains below come from one sample, sequenced in a study of blood T cell repertoires in COVID-19. Clones were read by immunoSEQ multiplex PCR, and TCRdb kept only the in-frame ones, dropping some. Of under 200,000 clones detected, roughly 80% appear once; the ten largest clones hold more than 12%. The sequenced material came from peripheral blood. The receptor set was obtained from a woman aged 65 to 85 with COVID-19, enrolled during active disease.

The chain has TRBV19 and TRBJ2-7; possible D gene TRBD1, 5 bases. This CDR3 spans 14 amino acids. Trimming pared 1 base from V and 2 bases from J, leaving 9 bases between. The germline V gene encodes CDR1 LNHDA and CDR2 SQIVND (reference sequence). CDR3 in amino acids: CASSIGTGAYEQYF. The CDR3 coding sequence is TGTGCCAGTAGTATAGGCACAGGCGCCTACGAGCAGTACTTC.

The rearrangement links TRBV10-3 to TRBJ1-6, with 7 nucleotides matching TRBD1. This CDR3 spans 16 amino acids. Looked up from germline, CDR1 is ENHRY and CDR2 is SYGVKD. The V gene end was trimmed by 2 bases and the J gene end by 8 bases; junction bases not matched to a gene: 9. This CDR3 is CAISEHTNRGDSPLHF. CDR3 nucleotides: TGTGCCATCAGTGAGCATACCAACAGGGGCGATTCACCCCTCCACTTT.

Written as DNA, the CDR3 is TGTGCCAGCAGCTCCGGGGGGGTTTACGAGCAGTACGTC. Amino acids: CASSSGGVYEQYV. The V and J genes are TRBV11-1 and TRBJ2-7; TRBD2 matches 8 bases. The CDR3 sequence is 13 residues long. Trimming removed 4 bases from V and 4 bases from J; junction bases left unmatched: 3. The V gene's germline CDR1 is SGHAT and CDR2 FQDESV (reference sequence).

The CDR3, as DNA: TGTGCCAGCAGCTTAAGCAGGGTGTACTATGGCTACACCTTC. This sequence encodes CASSLSRVYYGYTF. The rearrangement links TRBV5-6 to TRBJ1-2; a weak D match, TRBD1 (5 bases). The V and J ends lost 2 bases and 3 bases respectively, with 11 bases between them. This CDR3 has 14 residues. The germline V gene encodes CDR1 SGHDT and CDR2 YYEEEE.

A few counts support this clone. The V and J genes are TRBV18 and TRBJ1-2; the D is unclear. This CDR3 has 14 residues. Trimming took off 2 bases at V and 2 bases at J, with 9 bases between the two ends. Germline V gene lookup returns CDR1 KGHSH and CDR2 LQKENI. The CDR3 region is CASSPSPGNYGYTF. The CDR3 DNA sequence: TGTGCCAGCTCACCATCGCCGGGGAACTATGGCTACACCTTC.

The chain joins TRBV2 to TRBJ1-5, with D possibly matching TRBD1 (6 bases). The CDR3 extends over 14 amino acids. The V gene's germline CDR1 is SNHLY and CDR2 FYNNEI. Trimming took off 6 bases at V and 6 bases at J, with 15 bases between the two ends. CDR3 loop: CASRGQGNGQPQHF. The CDR3 DNA sequence: TGTGCCAGCAGAGGGCAGGGGAACGGTCAGCCCCAGCATTTT.

V usage is TRBV30 and J usage is TRBJ1-2, with D perhaps matching TRBD1 (6 bases). The CDR3 runs to 15 residues. Trimming took off 0 bases at V and 4 bases at J, with 15 bases between the two ends. CDR1 GTSNPN and CDR2 SVGIG come from the germline V gene (reference sequence). CDR3 sequence reads: CAWSVQHREPYGYTF. CDR3 sequence (DNA): TGTGCCTGGAGTGTACAACACAGGGAGCCCTATGGCTACACCTTC.

The chain has TRBV6-1 and TRBJ1-3; D is unclear. CDR3 length: 14 amino acids. V dropped 2 bases and J dropped 4 bases, with 9 bases sitting between them. The germline V gene encodes CDR1 MNHNS and CDR2 SASEGT. The DNA for the CDR3 is TGTGCCAGCAGTGAATGGCCGTTGGGAAACACCATATATTTT. Encoded protein: CASSEWPLGNTIYF.

This clone occurred a few times. The chain uses TRBV10-3 and TRBJ2-5; 9 bases fit TRBD2. V was pared by 7 bases and J by 7 bases, with 10 bases of the junction left unmatched. The germline V gene encodes CDR1 ENHRY and CDR2 SYGVKD. This CDR3 is built from 14 residues. CDR3 in amino acids: CAINSGGVFGTQYF. The DNA of the CDR3 is TGTGCCATCAATAGCGGGGGCGTTTTCGGGACCCAGTACTTC.

The CDR3 here is CATSVSSGGTEAFF. The CDR3 DNA sequence: TGTGCCACCTCGGTCTCGTCGGGAGGAACTGAAGCTTTCTTT. This chain connects TRBV27 to TRBJ1-1; D remains ambiguous. The V and J ends lost 10 bases and 5 bases respectively, with 20 bases between them. Looked up from germline, CDR1 is MNHEY and CDR2 is SMNVEV (reference sequence). The CDR3 runs 14 residues.

The rearrangement joins TRBV6-1 to TRBJ1-1; no firm D call. Germline-derived CDR1 and CDR2 are MNHNS and SASEGT. V gave up 6 bases and J gave up 4 bases, with 9 bases separating them. This CDR3 region has 12 residues. DNA for the CDR3: TGTGCCAGCAGGCCTGCAGGCACTGAAGCTTTCTTT. It specifies CASRPAGTEAFF.

This rearrangement joins TRBV27 to TRBJ1-6, with 7 bases fitting TRBD1. Trimming cost V 6 bases and J 4 bases; bases outside gene matches: 9. Germline V CDR1 and CDR2: MNHEY, SMNVEV (reference sequence). The CDR3 sequence is 16 residues long. Here the CDR3 reads CASSSQGVPYNSPLHF. CDR3 in DNA: TGTGCCAGCAGCTCGCAGGGGGTCCCTTATAATTCACCCCTCCACTTT.

The chain uses TRBV5-1 and TRBJ2-1; 8 bases are shared with TRBD1. The CDR3 runs 14 residues. Germline V gene data show CDR1 as SGHRS and CDR2 as YFSETQ. The J segment lost 6 bases and the V segment lost 4 bases, leaving 6 bases of the junction unmatched. This chain's CDR3 is CASSINQGANEQFF. CDR3 nucleotides: TGCGCCAGCAGCATAAATCAGGGGGCCAATGAGCAGTTCTTC.

This clone showed up just a few times. This chain connects TRBV15 to TRBJ1-5; the D is unclear. CDR3 size: 17 residues. Germline V gives CDR1 LNHNV, CDR2 YYDKDF (reference sequence). Trimming cost V 0 bases and J 0 bases, with 12 bases left between them. CDR3 coding DNA: TGTGCCACCAGCAGAGATGAGTGGGCGCGTAGCAATCAGCCCCAGCATTTT. It is translated as CATSRDEWARSNQPQHF.

V and J are TRBV9 and TRBJ1-6; a weak D match, TRBD1 (5 bases). The germline V gene has CDR1 SGDLS and CDR2 YYNGEE. V shed 1 base and J shed 7 bases, with 15 bases lying between them. CDR3 size: 16 residues. DNA for the CDR3: TGTGCCAGCAGCGTATCGACGACAGCAGTGAATTCACCCCTCCACTTT. Its translation is CASSVSTTAVNSPLHF.

The chain has TRBV3-1 (or the pseudogene TRBV3-2) and TRBJ2-1; no reliable D call. CDR1 LGHDT and CDR2 YNNKEL come from the germline V gene (reference sequence). The V and J ends lost 2 bases and 0 bases respectively, with 11 bases between them. The CDR3 is 16 residues long. The CDR3 here is CASSQLGWSSYNEQFF. CDR3 nucleotide sequence: TGTGCCAGCAGCCAACTCGGGTGGAGCTCCTACAATGAGCAGTTCTTC.